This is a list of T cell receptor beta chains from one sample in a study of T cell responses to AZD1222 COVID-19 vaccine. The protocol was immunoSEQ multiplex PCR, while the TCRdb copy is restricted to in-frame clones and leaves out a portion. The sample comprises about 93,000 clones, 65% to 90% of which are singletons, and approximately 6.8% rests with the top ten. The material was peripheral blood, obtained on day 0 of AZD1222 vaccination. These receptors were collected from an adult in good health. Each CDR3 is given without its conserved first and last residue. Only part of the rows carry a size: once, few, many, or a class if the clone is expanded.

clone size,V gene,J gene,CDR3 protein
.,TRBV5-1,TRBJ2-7,ASSLDSSSFGYEQY
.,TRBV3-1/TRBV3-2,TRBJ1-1,ASSQDNLPTEAF
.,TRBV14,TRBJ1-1,ASTETGITEAF
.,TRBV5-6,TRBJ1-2,ASSPTTTGSANYGYT
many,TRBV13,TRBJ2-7,ASSLGQGYEQY
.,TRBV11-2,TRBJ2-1,ASSQTSGINNEQF
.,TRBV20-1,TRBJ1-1,SASGPMNTEAF
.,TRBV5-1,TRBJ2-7,ASSRSQDYEQY
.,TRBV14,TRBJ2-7,ASSQLQGGYEQY
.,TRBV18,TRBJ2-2,ASSPLQWANTGELF
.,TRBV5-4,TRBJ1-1,ASSRLIGTDTYTEAF
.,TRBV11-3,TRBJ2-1,ASSFRDEQF
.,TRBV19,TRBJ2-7,ASSSRQYEQY
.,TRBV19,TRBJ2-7,ASSSYGDSSYEQY
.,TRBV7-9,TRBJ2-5,ASSLKRETQY
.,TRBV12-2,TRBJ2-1,ASRLLRGLGQYNEQF
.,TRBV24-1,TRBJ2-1,ATSDGSGDSREQF
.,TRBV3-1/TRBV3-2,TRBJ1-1,ASNGGNTEAF
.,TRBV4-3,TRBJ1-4,ASSPGSLEKLF
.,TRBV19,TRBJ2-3,ASSPTGSPTDTQY
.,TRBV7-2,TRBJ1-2,ASSLRDNYGYT
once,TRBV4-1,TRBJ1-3,ASSQGPVGLGNTIY
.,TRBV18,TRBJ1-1,ASSPSMARTAPTEAF
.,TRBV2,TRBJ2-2,ASVAGPIATGELF